The next 25 T cell receptor beta chains were all read from a single sample in a study of T cell repertoires in cytomegalovirus infection. TCRdb re-analysed the reads in MiXCR, keeping a single row per CDR3 protein. The sample yields around 270,000 distinct CDR3 sequences, over 8% seen once. Sequences were obtained from PBMCs. Source of these receptors: a human donor in good health (CMV status not recorded). Some clones in this sample may be carry-over from other donors' samples.

This clonotype occurred many times. The chain links TRBV6-2 or TRBV6-3 to TRBJ2-7; possible D gene TRBD1, 7 bases. The germline CDR1 and CDR2 sequences are MNHEY and SVGEGT. Trimming left V 0 bases short and J 2 bases short, with 14 bases between. The CDR3 is made up of 16 amino acids. In DNA form, the CDR3 reads TGTGCCAGCAGTTACTCTCTACAGGGGAGGACCTACGAGCAGTACTTC. Its translation is CASSYSLQGRTYEQYF.

This clonotype was counted a few times. This sequence joins TRBV27 and TRBJ2-3; D tentatively fits TRBD1 or TRBD2 (5 bases each). CDR1 and CDR2 (germline): MNHEY, SMNVEV (reference sequence). The CDR3 spans 13 residues. V lost 5 bases to trimming and J lost 0 bases, with 6 bases between them. CDR3 residues: CASSGGSTDTQYF. The CDR3 DNA follows: TGTGCCAGCAGTGGGGGTAGCACAGATACGCAGTATTTT.

This clonotype was recorded many times. The V and J genes are TRBV7-2 and TRBJ2-5; TRBD2 matches 9 bases. This CDR3 spans 15 amino acids. The V segment lost 3 bases and the J segment 0 bases; nucleotides outside the gene matches: 2. Germline assignment: CDR1 SGHTA and CDR2 FQGNSA. CDR3 protein: CASSFASGNQETQYF. CDR3 DNA: TGTGCCAGCAGCTTCGCTAGCGGGAACCAAGAGACCCAGTACTTC. Full variable domain (remainder filled in from reference TRBV7-2 and TRBJ2-5): GAGVSQSPSNKVTEKGKDVELRCDPISGHTALYWYRQSLGQGLEFLIYFQGNSAPDKSGLPSDRFSAERTGGSVSTLTIQRTQQEDSAVYLCASSFASGNQETQYFGPGTRLLVL.

This clonotype was detected only a few times. The chain joins TRBV12-3 or TRBV12-4 to TRBJ2-5; TRBD2 aligns across 7 bases. V trimming: 2 bases; J trimming: 4 bases; junction bases outside the gene matches: 10. CDR3 length equals 16 residues. CDR3 sequence reads: CASSLRTQRGGETQYF. The CDR3 nucleotides read TGTGCCAGCAGTTTACGAACCCAGCGGGGCGGAGAGACCCAGTACTTC.

This clonotype was seen at least ten times. The J gene is TRBJ1-1, the V gene TRBV7-9; weak D call: TRBD1 (6 bases). Germline V gene sequence: CDR1 SEHNR, CDR2 FQNEAQ (reference sequence). Trimming stripped 5 bases from V and 6 bases from J, with 19 bases between. CDR3 length equals 15 residues. The CDR3 nucleotides are TGTGCCAGCAGCACCGACCCGACAGGTCGTCCTGAAGCTTTCTTT. This sequence encodes CASSTDPTGRPEAFF.

The table lists this clonotype with many counts. CDR3 DNA sequence: TGTGCCAGCAGCTCTCAGCGACAGGGGGTTCAGTACTTC. It translates to CASSSQRQGVQYF. The chain carries TRBV7-8 and TRBJ2-7; 9 nucleotides match TRBD1. Trimming cost V 4 bases and J 10 bases; bases outside gene matches: 8. Per germline, CDR1 SGHVS and CDR2 FQNEAQ. The CDR3 covers 13 residues.

The genes are TRBV6-2 or TRBV6-3 and TRBJ2-2; tentatively, D is TRBD1 (5 bases). Germline CDR1 MNHEY, CDR2 SVGEGT. The CDR3 has 15 residues. V was clipped by 8 bases and J by 0 bases, with 13 bases between them. In DNA form, the CDR3 reads TGTGCCAGCTCGTGGGCGACAGCGAACACCGGGGAGCTGTTTTTT. Translation gives CASSWATANTGELFF.

There are many counts of this clonotype. The V and J genes are TRBV6-2 or TRBV6-3 and TRBJ1-1, with D possibly TRBD1 on 5 matching bases. The CDR3 spans 13 residues. Germline CDR1 MNHEY, CDR2 SVGEGT. The V gene lost 4 bases and the J gene lost 8 bases, with 14 bases spanning the gap. DNA for the CDR3: TGTGCCAGCAGTTCCCTATACAGACAGGAAGCTTTCTTT. Amino acids: CASSSLYRQEAFF.

This clonotype was observed many times. The chain recombines TRBV7-6 with TRBJ1-2, with D unclear. Per the germline V gene, CDR1 is SGHVS and CDR2 is FNYEAQ. The CDR3 has 13 amino acids. The V end was cut by 0 bases, the J end by 8 bases, with 10 bases between. The CDR3 region is CASSLADARGYTF. In nucleotides, the CDR3 is TGTGCCAGCAGCTTAGCTGACGCCCGGGGCTACACCTTC.

The J gene is TRBJ2-5, the V gene TRBV6-1; 9 nucleotides line up with TRBD1. This CDR3 is built from 14 residues. Germline V gene lookup returns CDR1 MNHNS and CDR2 SASEGT. V lost 6 bases, J lost 5 bases, and 7 bases stayed unmatched. In DNA form, the CDR3 reads TGTGCCAGCAGCACAGGGGGCAACAGGGAGACCCAGTACTTC. It yields the protein CASSTGGNRETQYF.

The chain joins TRBV15 to TRBJ2-1; 13 nucleotides align to TRBD2. Germline CDR1 and CDR2: LNHNV and YYDKDF (reference sequence). The CDR3 covers 20 residues. V dropped 0 bases and J dropped 0; count of bases not matched to a gene: 8. CDR3 nucleotides: TGTGCCACCAGCAGAGATCAGCGACTAGCGGGGGGAAGCTCCTACAATGAGCAGTTCTTC. Residues: CATSRDQRLAGGSSYNEQFF.

This clonotype was seen many times. V is TRBV5-1 and J is TRBJ2-1; 11 bases fit TRBD2. This CDR3 comprises 16 residues. Germline trimming cut 0 bases from V and 3 bases from J; bases unmatched to any gene: 2. Germline-derived CDR1 and CDR2 are SGHRS and YFSETQ. The chain's CDR3 is CASSLVAGGVYNEQFF. The CDR3 DNA reads as TGCGCCAGCAGCTTGGTAGCGGGAGGGGTCTACAATGAGCAGTTCTTC.

This clonotype has a count of ten or more. Compared with germline, one end of the junction differs, possibly owing to a read error. The rearrangement uses TRBV12-3 or TRBV12-4 and TRBJ2-3, with D hard to call. This CDR3 is built from 13 residues. The CDR3 region has the DNA TGTGCCAGCAGCTTAGTGGGGACAGATACGCAGTATTTT. It yields the protein CASSLVGTDTQYF.

The table lists this clonotype with many counts. J is TRBJ2-7 and V is TRBV28, with a weak D call TRBD1 (5 bases). Trimming shortened V by 1 base and J by 0 bases, and 16 bases separated the two germline ends. The germline CDR1 and CDR2 sequences are MDHEN and SYDVKM. The CDR3 totals 17 residues. In DNA, the CDR3 is TGTGCCAGCAGTTTATCTATTGGGGCTGGAAGCTCCTACGAGCAGTACTTC. Amino acid sequence: CASSLSIGAGSSYEQYF.

The chain carries TRBV6-8 and TRBJ2-1; 9 bases align to TRBD1. Germline V gene data show CDR1 as MNHGY and CDR2 as SAAAGT. This CDR3 has 15 amino acids. V shed 1 base and J 5 bases; nucleotides not matched to a gene: 3. This CDR3 reads CASSYWGTGNNEQFF. CDR3 sequence (DNA): TGTGCCAGCAGTTACTGGGGGACAGGGAACAATGAGCAGTTCTTC.

This clonotype was seen ten or more times. This rearrangement joins TRBV6-6 to TRBJ2-5, with 13 bases aligning to TRBD2. The V and J ends lost 6 bases and 4 bases, in that order; junction bases with no gene match: 5. Germline CDR1 is MNHNY and CDR2 is SVGAGI (reference sequence). The CDR3 totals 15 residues. The CDR3 bases are TGTGCCAGCAGGTCGGGACTAGCGGGGCGAGAGACCCAGTACTTC. This codes for CASRSGLAGRETQYF.

This clonotype was recorded at least ten times. The rearrangement uses TRBV7-6 and TRBJ1-6, with TRBD1 identical over 9 bases. With 1 base clipped from V and 7 bases from J, the junction kept 2 bases outside the gene matches. CDR1 is SGHVS, CDR2 FNYEAQ, per germline. There are 15 residues in the CDR3. CDR3 coding DNA: TGTGCCAGCAGCTTAGAGGGGACAGGGAATTCACCCCTCCACTTT. Translation: CASSLEGTGNSPLHF.

The sample holds many counts of this clonotype. The chain uses TRBV7-6 and TRBJ2-7, with TRBD2 matching over 13 bases. The J segment lost 4 bases and the V segment lost 0 bases, leaving 3 bases of the junction unmatched. Germline CDR1 reads SGHVS; CDR2 reads FNYEAQ. The CDR3 length is 16 residues. CDR3 in DNA: TGTGCCAGCAGCTTAGCAGGACTAGCGGGGGTTTACGAGCAGTACTTC. It codes for CASSLAGLAGVYEQYF. Full variable domain (rest looked up from reference TRBV7-6 and TRBJ2-7): GAGVSQSPRYKVTKRGQDVALRCDPISGHVSLYWYRQALGQGPEFLTYFNYEAQQDKSGLPNDRFSAERPEGSISTLTIQRTEQRDSAMYRCASSLAGLAGVYEQYFGPGTRLTVT.

The chain is built from TRBV20-1 and TRBJ1-1; 7 bases agree with TRBD1. Germline V gene data show CDR1 as DFQATT and CDR2 as SNEGSKA (reference sequence). The CDR3 is made up of 13 amino acids. Trimming took 5 bases from V and 4 from J; bases not matched to a gene: 7. CDR3: CSAGATGRTEAFF. The CDR3 DNA follows: TGCAGTGCTGGGGCGACAGGGCGCACTGAAGCTTTCTTT.

With respect to this clonotype: A much larger clone differs from this one at a single base, so this may be a read error. V is TRBV12-3 or TRBV12-4 and J is TRBJ2-7; 8 nucleotides line up with TRBD2. J was trimmed by 5 bases and V by 6 bases; bases with no gene match: 12. This CDR3 is built from 15 residues. The CDR3, as DNA: TGTGCCAGCAGACTGGGACTAGTGGGAGCCCACGAGCAGTACTTC. This encodes CASRLGLVGAHEQYF.

This chain joins TRBV19 and TRBJ1-2, with D perhaps matching TRBD1 (5 bases). Between the trimmed V and J ends, which lost 7 bases and 8 bases, there was a span of 23 bases. Germline assignment: CDR1 LNHDA and CDR2 SQIVND (reference sequence). There are 15 residues in the CDR3. The CDR3 bases are TGTGCCAGTACCAAAGGGGAACAGATCATCAGAGGCTACACCTTC. Encoded protein: CASTKGEQIIRGYTF.

This clonotype was counted ten times or more. The chain uses TRBV7-2 and TRBJ1-1, with a tentative D call TRBD1 (6 bases). There are 13 residues in the CDR3. Trimming cost V 1 base and J 11 bases, with 14 bases left between them. CDR1 and CDR2 from the germline V gene are SGHTA and FQGNSA. CDR3 sequence reads: CASSLDLGGLAFF. Written as DNA, the CDR3 is TGTGCCAGCAGCTTAGACCTGGGGGGGCTCGCTTTCTTT.

Many counts were recorded for this clonotype. The chain couples TRBV7-2 to TRBJ2-3; D unclear. Germline loops: CDR1 SGHTA, CDR2 FQGNSA. The CDR3 covers 14 residues. Trimming took 8 bases from V and 4 from J, leaving 16 bases between them. The CDR3: CASRPSRFADTQYF. CDR3 in DNA: TGTGCCAGCCGTCCGTCCCGCTTCGCAGATACGCAGTATTTT. The whole variable domain, remainder taken from reference TRBV7-2 and TRBJ2-3, is GAGVSQSPSNKVTEKGKDVELRCDPISGHTALYWYRQSLGQGLEFLIYFQGNSAPDKSGLPSDRFSAERTGGSVSTLTIQRTQQEDSAVYLCASRPSRFADTQYFGPGTRLTVL.

The sample holds many counts of this clonotype. The J gene is TRBJ2-7, the V gene TRBV7-2; 8 nucleotides align to TRBD1. CDR1 is SGHTA and CDR2 is FQGNSA in the germline V gene. CDR3 size: 19 residues. The trim removed 0 bases at V and 0 bases at J, leaving 13 bases unmatched. CDR3 region: CASSLAGTWTGSISYEQYF. The CDR3 DNA reads as TGTGCCAGCAGCTTAGCCGGTACGTGGACAGGGTCAATCTCCTACGAGCAGTACTTC.

This clonotype occurred many times. The chain joins TRBV6-2 or TRBV6-3 to TRBJ1-4; D unresolved. The germline V gene has CDR1 MNHEY and CDR2 SVGEGT. V was cut by 7 bases and J by 0 bases, with 12 bases left in between. This CDR3 region has 15 residues. The CDR3 loop is CASTADGSTNEKLFF. In DNA, the CDR3 is TGTGCCAGCACAGCGGACGGCTCAACTAATGAAAAACTGTTTTTT.